This TCR beta chain was recorded in a study of early T cells in non-severe SARS-CoV-2 infection. Each CDR3 protein gets one entry after TCRdb re-called the 5' RACE reads with MiXCR. Here the sample spans 60,000 or so distinct CDR3 sequences, around 13% being singletons. This CDR3 spans 15 amino acids. The V gene's germline CDR1 is SGHDN and CDR2 FVKESK. The V gene lost 2 bases and the J gene lost 3 bases, with 10 bases spanning the gap. Study observations and caveats: Private and CD4 specificities were missed by VDJdb matching, skewed to anti-spike CD8.

This clonotype was detected many times. Its antigen is unknown. This TCR was sampled from an adult who was a healthcare worker with PCR-confirmed SARS-CoV-2 infection or an uninfected control (not recorded which). The chain combines TRBV14 with TRBJ1-4; no reliable D call. The sample taken for sequencing was whole blood. CDR3 residues: CASSQLGQPNEKLFF. CDR3 bases: TGTGCCAGCAGCCAACTGGGCCAGCCTAATGAAAAACTGTTTTTT. Using reference TRBV14 and TRBJ1-4 for the parts outside the CDR3, the full variable domain is EAGVTQFPSHSVIEKGQTVTLRCDPISGHDNLYWYRRVMGKEIKFLLHFVKESKQDESGMPNNRFLAERTGGTYSTLKVQPAELEDSGVYFCASSQLGQPNEKLFFGSGTQLSVL.